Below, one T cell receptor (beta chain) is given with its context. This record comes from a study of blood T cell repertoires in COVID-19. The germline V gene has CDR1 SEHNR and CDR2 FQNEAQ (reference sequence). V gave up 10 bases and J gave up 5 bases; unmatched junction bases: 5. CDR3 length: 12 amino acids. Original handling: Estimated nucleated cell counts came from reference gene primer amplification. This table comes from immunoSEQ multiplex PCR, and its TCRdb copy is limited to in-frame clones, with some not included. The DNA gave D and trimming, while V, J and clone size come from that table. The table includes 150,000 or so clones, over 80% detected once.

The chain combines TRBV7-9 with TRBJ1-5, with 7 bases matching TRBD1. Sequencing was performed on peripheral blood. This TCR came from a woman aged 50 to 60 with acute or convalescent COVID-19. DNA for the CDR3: TGTGCCACGTCAGGGGGTGATCAGCCCCAGCATTTT. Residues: CATSGGDQPQHF.